This T cell receptor beta chain came from a study of blood T cell repertoires in COVID-19. The authors' processing: Quantification of nucleated cells was approximated via reference gene primer amplification. Sequencing was performed with immunoSEQ multiplex PCR; in TCRdb, only in-frame clones are kept and a portion is missing. D and trimming were read from the DNA, whereas the V and J calls and clone size are those reported in that table. The sample lists some 390,000 clones, roughly nine tenths occurring once. CDR1 is GTSNPN, CDR2 SVGIG, per germline (reference sequence). The CDR3 is 14 amino acids. Deletions cut 0 bases from V and 8 bases from J, with 16 bases between.

The source is a man aged 30 to 39 who had recovered from COVID-19. V gene TRBV30 combines with J gene TRBJ1-1; maybe TRBD1 (6 bases). Sequenced: PBMCs or T cells enriched from blood (not recorded which). CDR3 in amino acids: CAWSVLQGFREAFF. Written as DNA, the CDR3 is TGTGCCTGGAGTGTACTCCAGGGGTTTCGGGAAGCTTTCTTT.